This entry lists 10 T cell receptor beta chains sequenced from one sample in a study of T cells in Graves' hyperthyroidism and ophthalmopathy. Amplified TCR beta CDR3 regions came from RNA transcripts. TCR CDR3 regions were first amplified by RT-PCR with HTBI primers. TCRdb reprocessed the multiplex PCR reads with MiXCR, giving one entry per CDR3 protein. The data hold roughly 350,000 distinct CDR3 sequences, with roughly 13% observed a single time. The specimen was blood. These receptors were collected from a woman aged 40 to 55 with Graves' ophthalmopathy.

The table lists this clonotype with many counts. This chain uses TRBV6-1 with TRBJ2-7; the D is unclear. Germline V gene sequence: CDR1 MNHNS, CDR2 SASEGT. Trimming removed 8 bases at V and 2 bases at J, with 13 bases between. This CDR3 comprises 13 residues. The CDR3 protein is CASSRYAAYEQYF. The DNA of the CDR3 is TGTGCCAGCTCTCGGTACGCAGCCTACGAGCAGTACTTC.

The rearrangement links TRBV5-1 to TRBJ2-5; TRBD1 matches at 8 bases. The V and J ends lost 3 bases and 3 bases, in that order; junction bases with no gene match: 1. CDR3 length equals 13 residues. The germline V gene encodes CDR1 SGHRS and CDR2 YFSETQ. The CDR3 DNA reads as TGCGCCAGCAGCTGGGGACAGGAAGAGACCCAGTACTTC. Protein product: CASSWGQEETQYF.

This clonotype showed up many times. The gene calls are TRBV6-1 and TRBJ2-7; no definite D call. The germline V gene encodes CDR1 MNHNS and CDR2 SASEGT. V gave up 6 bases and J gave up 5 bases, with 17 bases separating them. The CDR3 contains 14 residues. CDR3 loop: CASSLDRRYDEQYF. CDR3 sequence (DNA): TGTGCCAGCAGCCTGGACCGACGATATGACGAGCAGTACTTC.

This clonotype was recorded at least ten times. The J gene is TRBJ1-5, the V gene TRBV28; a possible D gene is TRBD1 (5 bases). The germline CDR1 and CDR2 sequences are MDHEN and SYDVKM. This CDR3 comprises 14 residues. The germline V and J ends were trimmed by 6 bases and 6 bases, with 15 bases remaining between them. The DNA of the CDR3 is TGTGCCAGCAGCGGGGGGGGAAGCGGTCAGCCCCAGCATTTT. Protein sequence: CASSGGGSGQPQHF.

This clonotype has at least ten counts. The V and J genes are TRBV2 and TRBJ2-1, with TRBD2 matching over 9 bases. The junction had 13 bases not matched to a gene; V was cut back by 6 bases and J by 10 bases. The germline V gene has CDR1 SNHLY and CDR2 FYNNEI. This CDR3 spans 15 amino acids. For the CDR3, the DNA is TGTGCCAGCAGAAAGGGGCTAGCGGGACCACCCGAGCAGTTCTTC. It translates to CASRKGLAGPPEQFF.

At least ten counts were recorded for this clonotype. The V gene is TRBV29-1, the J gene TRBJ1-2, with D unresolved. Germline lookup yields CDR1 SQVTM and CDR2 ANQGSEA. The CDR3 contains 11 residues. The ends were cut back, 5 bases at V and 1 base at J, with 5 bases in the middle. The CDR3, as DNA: TGCAGCGTTACGGTTAACTATGGCTACACCTTC. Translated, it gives CSVTVNYGYTF.

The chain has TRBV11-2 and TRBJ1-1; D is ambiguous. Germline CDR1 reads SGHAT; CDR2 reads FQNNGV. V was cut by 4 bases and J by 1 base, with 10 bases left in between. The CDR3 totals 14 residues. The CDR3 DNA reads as TGTGCCAGCAGCTCCCAAAGCACGAACACTGAAGCTTTCTTT. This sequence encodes CASSSQSTNTEAFF.

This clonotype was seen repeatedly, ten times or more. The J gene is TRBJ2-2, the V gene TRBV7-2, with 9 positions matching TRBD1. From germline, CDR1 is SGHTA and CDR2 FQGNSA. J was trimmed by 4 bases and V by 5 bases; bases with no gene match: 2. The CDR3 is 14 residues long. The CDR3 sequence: CASSRDRVTGELFF. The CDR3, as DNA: TGTGCCAGCAGCCGGGACAGGGTCACCGGGGAGCTGTTTTTT.

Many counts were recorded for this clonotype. Written as DNA, the CDR3 is TGTGCCAGCAGCCCCTCGCTGGGTGTCGGAAACACCATATATTTT. This encodes CASSPSLGVGNTIYF. The gene calls are TRBV11-2 and TRBJ1-3; D is ambiguous. Trimming shortened V by 5 bases and J by 4 bases, and 15 bases separated the two germline ends. The germline V gene has CDR1 SGHAT and CDR2 FQNNGV. The CDR3 runs 15 residues.

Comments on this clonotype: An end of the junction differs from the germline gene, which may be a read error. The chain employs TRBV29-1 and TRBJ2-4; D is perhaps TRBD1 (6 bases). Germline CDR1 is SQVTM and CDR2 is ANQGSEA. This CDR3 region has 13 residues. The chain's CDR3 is CSAEQGDKNIQYF. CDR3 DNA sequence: TGCAGCGCTGAACAGGGAGACAAAAACATTCAGTACTTC.